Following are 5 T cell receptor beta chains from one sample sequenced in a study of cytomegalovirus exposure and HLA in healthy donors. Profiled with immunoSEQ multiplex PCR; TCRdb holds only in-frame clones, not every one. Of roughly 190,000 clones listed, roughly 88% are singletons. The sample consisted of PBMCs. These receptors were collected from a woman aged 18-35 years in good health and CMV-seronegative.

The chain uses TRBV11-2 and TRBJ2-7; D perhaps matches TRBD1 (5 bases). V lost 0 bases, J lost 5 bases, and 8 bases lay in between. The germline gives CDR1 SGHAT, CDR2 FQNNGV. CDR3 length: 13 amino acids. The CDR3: CASSLEWGDEQYF. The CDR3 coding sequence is TGTGCCAGCAGCTTAGAGTGGGGCGACGAGCAGTACTTC. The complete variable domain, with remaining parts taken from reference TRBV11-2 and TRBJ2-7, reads EAGVAQSPRYKIIEKRQSVAFWCNPISGHATLYWYQQILGQGPKLLIQFQNNGVVDDSQLPKDRFSAERLKGVDSTLKIQPAKLEDSAVYLCASSLEWGDEQYFGPGTRLTVT.

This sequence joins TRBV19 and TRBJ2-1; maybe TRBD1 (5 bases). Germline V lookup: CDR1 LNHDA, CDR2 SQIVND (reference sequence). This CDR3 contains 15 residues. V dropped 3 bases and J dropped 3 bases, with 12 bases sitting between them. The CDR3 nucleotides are TGTGCCAGTAGTATCATATCAGGGATCTACAATGAGCAGTTCTTC. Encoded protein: CASSIISGIYNEQFF.

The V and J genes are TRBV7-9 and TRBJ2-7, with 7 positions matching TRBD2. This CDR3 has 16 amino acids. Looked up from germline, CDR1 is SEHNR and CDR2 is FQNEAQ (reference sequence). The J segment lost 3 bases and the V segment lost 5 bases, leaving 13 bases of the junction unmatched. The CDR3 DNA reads TGTGCCAGCAGCCCCCGGGGGAGGGGATCGTTCTACGAGCAGTACTTC. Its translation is CASSPRGRGSFYEQYF.

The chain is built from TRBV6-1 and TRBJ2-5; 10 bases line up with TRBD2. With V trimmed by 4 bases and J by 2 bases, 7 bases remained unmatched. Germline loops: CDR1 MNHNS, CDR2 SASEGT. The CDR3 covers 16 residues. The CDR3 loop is CASSAFSGGNQETQYF. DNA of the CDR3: TGTGCCAGCAGTGCTTTTAGCGGGGGGAATCAAGAGACCCAGTACTTC.

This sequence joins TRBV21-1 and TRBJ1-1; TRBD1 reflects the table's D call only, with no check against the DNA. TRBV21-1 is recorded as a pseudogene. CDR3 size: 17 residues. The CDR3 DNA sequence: TGTGCCAGCAGCAAAGCTGTACAGGGGATTGAGAACACTGAAGCTTTCTTT. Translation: CASSKAVQGIENTEAFF.